Listed here are 27 T cell receptor beta chains from one sample, sequenced in a study of T cells after yellow fever vaccination. TCRdb independently ran MiXCR on the 5' RACE reads; one entry per CDR3 protein. The profile shows roughly 330,000 distinct CDR3 sequences, roughly 4.3% of them singletons. The material was PBMCs, obtained 5 days after the yellow fever booster vaccination. The receptor source for this set is a man aged 18 to 30 who received the YFV17D yellow fever vaccine.

This clonotype was seen ten or more times. This sequence joins TRBV7-9 and TRBJ1-3, with a weak D call TRBD1 (5 bases). V was pared by 4 bases and J by 1 base, with 8 bases between. In germline, CDR1 is SEHNR, CDR2 FQNEAQ (reference sequence). There are 14 residues in the CDR3. CDR3 DNA: TGTGCCAGCAGCTCCACAGGTTCTGGAAACACCATATATTTT. Amino acid sequence: CASSSTGSGNTIYF.

V usage is TRBV5-1 and J usage is TRBJ2-2; D uncertain. V lost 4 bases, J lost 6 bases, and 13 bases lay in between. The CDR3 consists of 14 residues. Germline CDR1 SGHRS, CDR2 YFSETQ. The CDR3 bases are TGCGCCAGCAGCACAGCCCTAGTACCCGGGGAGCTGTTTTTT. It encodes CASSTALVPGELFF.

This clonotype was observed at least ten times. The genes are TRBV20-1 and TRBJ2-5, with 10 bases aligning to TRBD1. Germline-derived CDR1 and CDR2 are DFQATT and SNEGSKA (reference sequence). Trimming at V came to 7 bases and at J to 2 bases, leaving 16 bases not matched to a gene. The CDR3 contains 17 residues. In DNA form, the CDR3 reads TGCAGTGACCATACTCCGATCGACAGGGGGCAGCAAGAGACCCAGTACTTC. Its translation: CSDHTPIDRGQQETQYF.

This clonotype was seen ten or more times. This rearrangement joins TRBV7-9 to TRBJ1-1, with D tentatively TRBD1 (5 bases). The CDR3 sequence is 16 residues long. The V and J ends lost 1 base and 0 bases respectively, with 12 bases between them. Germline CDR1 SEHNR, CDR2 FQNEAQ (reference sequence). This CDR3 is CASSLGGRGMNTEAFF. In DNA form, the CDR3 reads TGTGCCAGCAGCTTAGGCGGGAGGGGAATGAACACTGAAGCTTTCTTT. Supplemented by reference TRBV7-9 and TRBJ1-1, the full variable domain reads DTGVSQNPRHKITKRGQNVTFRCDPISEHNRLYWYRQTLGQGPEFLTYFQNEAQLEKSRLLSDRFSAERPKGSFSTLEIQRTEQGDSAMYLCASSLGGRGMNTEAFFGQGTRLTVV.

The chain employs TRBV5-4 and TRBJ2-7, with 13 bases fitting TRBD2. J was trimmed by 5 bases and V by 0 bases; bases with no gene match: 5. Per germline, CDR1 SGHNT and CDR2 YYREEE (reference sequence). CDR3 size: 16 residues. CDR3 sequence reads: CASSLGGTSGANEQYF. The CDR3 DNA is TGTGCCAGCAGCTTGGGGGGGACTAGCGGGGCCAACGAGCAGTACTTC.

The table lists this clonotype with many counts. The chain carries TRBV6-2 or TRBV6-3 and TRBJ2-5; D might be TRBD2 (5 bases). The CDR3 contains 13 residues. V was clipped by 6 bases and J by 4 bases, with 12 bases between them. Per the germline V gene, CDR1 is MNHEY and CDR2 is SVGEGT. CDR3 coding DNA: TGTGCCAGCAGGCGGGCCCGAGGAGAGACCCAGTACTTC. This encodes CASRRARGETQYF.

This clonotype was seen many times. This rearrangement joins TRBV6-5 to TRBJ1-2; no definite D call. The CDR3 contains 14 residues. With 0 bases removed from V and 2 bases from J, the gap between germline ends came to 7 bases. The V gene's germline CDR1 is MNHEY and CDR2 SVGAGI. CDR3 sequence (DNA): TGTGCCAGCAGTTACTCAGACATCAACTATGGCTACACCTTC. It encodes CASSYSDINYGYTF.

The V call is TRBV27, the J call TRBJ1-2; D might be TRBD1 (6 bases). The CDR3 totals 15 residues. Germline assignment: CDR1 MNHEY and CDR2 SMNVEV (reference sequence). Trimming took 2 bases from V and 4 from J, leaving 14 bases between them. This CDR3 reads CASSLGAGVSYGYTF. As DNA, the CDR3 is TGTGCCAGCAGTTTAGGGGCAGGGGTTAGCTATGGCTACACCTTC.

There are a few counts of this clonotype. The V and J genes are TRBV4-2 and TRBJ2-2; D is perhaps TRBD1 or TRBD2 (6 bases each). CDR3 length equals 16 residues. Per germline, CDR1 LGHNA and CDR2 YNFKEQ. V was cut by 0 bases and J by 4 bases, with 12 bases left in between. CDR3 nucleotide sequence: TGTGCCAGCAGCCAAGATGGGGGGCTGGGCACCGGGGAGCTGTTTTTT. Protein product: CASSQDGGLGTGELFF.

This clonotype was found many times. V is TRBV28 and J is TRBJ2-5; D perhaps matches TRBD2 (6 bases). The CDR3 sequence is 15 residues long. CDR1 is MDHEN and CDR2 is SYDVKM in the germline V gene. V was cut by 2 bases and J by 1 base, with 11 bases left in between. The chain's CDR3 is CASSLTIGSQETQYF. The CDR3 DNA sequence: TGTGCCAGCAGTTTAACCATCGGGAGCCAAGAGACCCAGTACTTC.

The rearrangement uses TRBV5-1 and TRBJ1-6; a weak D match, TRBD1 (6 bases). V was shortened by 4 bases and J by 5 bases, with 13 bases between the two germline ends. The germline CDR1 and CDR2 sequences are SGHRS and YFSETQ. This CDR3 is built from 15 residues. The CDR3 DNA sequence: TGCGCCAGCAGCGAACGGACAGCTGATAATTCACCCCTCCACTTT. As protein: CASSERTADNSPLHF.

This clonotype was observed many times. CDR3 nucleotides: TGTGCCAGCAGCACACAGGAATGGAGCTATGGCTACACCTTC. This sequence encodes CASSTQEWSYGYTF. This chain connects TRBV7-8 to TRBJ1-2, with a weak D call TRBD1 (5 bases). With 5 bases removed from V and 4 bases from J, the gap between germline ends came to 14 bases. Germline V gene sequence: CDR1 SGHVS, CDR2 FQNEAQ. The CDR3 loop spans 14 amino acids.

The chain employs TRBV28 and TRBJ2-1; tentative D call: TRBD1 (5 bases). The CDR3 contains 12 residues. V was trimmed by 7 bases and J by 7 bases, leaving 11 bases between them. In germline, CDR1 is MDHEN, CDR2 SYDVKM. This CDR3 is CASTSTGNEQFF. CDR3 bases: TGTGCCAGCACCTCCACAGGAAATGAGCAGTTCTTC.

The V call is TRBV5-1, the J call TRBJ2-1; D is undetermined. This CDR3 is 14 amino acids long. Trimming pared 7 bases from V and 8 bases from J, leaving 19 bases between. The germline gives CDR1 SGHRS, CDR2 YFSETQ. CDR3 sequence reads: CASVPLGSEHEQFF. For the CDR3, the DNA is TGCGCCAGCGTCCCCCTGGGCAGCGAGCATGAGCAGTTCTTC.

This clonotype occurred a few times. The gene calls are TRBV27 and TRBJ2-2; D is undetermined. The CDR3 is made up of 14 amino acids. Trimming took 5 bases from V and 7 from J, leaving 14 bases between them. The germline V gene has CDR1 MNHEY and CDR2 SMNVEV (reference sequence). The CDR3 DNA is TGTGCCAGCAGTCACGGGCCGCAGAGCGGGGAGCTGTTTTTT. Protein sequence: CASSHGPQSGELFF.

The chain has TRBV5-1 and TRBJ2-3; 8 positions agree with TRBD2. CDR3 length: 16 amino acids. The junction had 5 bases not matched to a gene; V was cut back by 2 bases and J by 0 bases. CDR1 is SGHRS and CDR2 is YFSETQ in the germline V gene. CDR3 in amino acids: CASSFSTSGSTDTQYF. CDR3 bases: TGCGCCAGCAGCTTCTCAACTAGCGGAAGCACAGATACGCAGTATTTT.

This clonotype was picked up a small number of times. The chain uses TRBV9 and TRBJ2-5, with D perhaps given as TRBD1 or TRBD2 (5 bases each). V gave up 0 bases and J gave up 2 bases, with 8 bases separating them. The CDR3 loop spans 14 amino acids. CDR1 is SGDLS and CDR2 is YYNGEE in the germline V gene. This chain's CDR3 is CASSVGEGQETQYF. The CDR3 coding sequence is TGTGCCAGCAGCGTAGGTGAGGGGCAAGAGACCCAGTACTTC.

In its sample, this clonotype was seen a few times. The rearrangement uses TRBV20-1 and TRBJ2-1; 10 bases agree with TRBD2. The germline CDR1 and CDR2 sequences are DFQATT and SNEGSKA (reference sequence). After removal of 6 bases from V and 0 bases from J, the junction contained 11 bases not matched to a gene. The CDR3 is 17 amino acids. The DNA for the CDR3 is TGCAGTGCCCCCCTCCGGTCTAGCGGGGGCTCCTACAATGAGCAGTTCTTC. Translated: CSAPLRSSGGSYNEQFF.

In its sample, this clonotype was seen many times. The J gene is TRBJ2-1, the V gene TRBV11-2; 10 positions match TRBD2. CDR1 is SGHAT and CDR2 is FQNNGV in the germline V gene. CDR3 length equals 18 residues. Unmatched junction bases numbered 5, after V lost 0 bases and J lost 0 bases. CDR3 coding DNA: TGTGCCAGCAGCTTAGATTTATGGACTAGCGGCTCCTACAATGAGCAGTTCTTC. Its protein product is CASSLDLWTSGSYNEQFF.

This clonotype was recorded a few times. CDR3 sequence reads: CASSLIGGAEQYF. CDR3 DNA: TGTGCCAGCAGTTTAATTGGGGGTGCCGAGCAGTACTTC. The chain couples TRBV12-3 or TRBV12-4 to TRBJ2-7; D tentatively fits TRBD1 or TRBD2 (5 bases each). Trimming took off 2 bases at V and 6 bases at J, with 11 bases between the two ends. This CDR3 comprises 13 residues.

This clonotype was counted at least ten times. The chain has TRBV6-5 and TRBJ2-1, with D perhaps matching TRBD1 (6 bases). V gave up 4 bases and J gave up 9 bases, with 10 bases separating them. The CDR3 sequence is 12 residues long. The germline V gene encodes CDR1 MNHEY and CDR2 SVGAGI. CDR3: CASSSGESEQFF. In DNA, the CDR3 is TGTGCCAGCAGTTCAGGGGAATCTGAGCAGTTCTTC.

The rearrangement uses TRBV10-2 and TRBJ2-1; TRBD2 agrees at 14 bases. The CDR3 spans 17 residues. Germline values: CDR1 WSHSY, CDR2 SAAADI. J lost 6 bases, V lost 2 bases, and 6 bases had no gene match. This CDR3 is CASSEIRLAGGINEQFF. Here the CDR3 DNA reads TGCGCCAGCAGTGAGATCCGACTAGCGGGGGGGATCAATGAGCAGTTCTTC.

The V call is TRBV14, the J call TRBJ2-7, with D hard to call. Per the germline V gene, CDR1 is SGHDN and CDR2 is FVKESK. The CDR3 consists of 13 residues. CDR3 in DNA: TGTGCCTGCAGTACGGACGTACTGGGCGAGCGGTACGTC. This codes for CACSTDVLGERYV.

The rearrangement links TRBV10-3 to TRBJ2-3; TRBD2 agrees at 10 bases. The length of the CDR3 is 15 residues. CDR1 and CDR2 from the germline V gene are ENHRY and SYGVKD. V shed 2 bases, J shed 4 bases, and the junction held 3 bases outside the gene matches. The CDR3 reads CAISERLAGADTQYF. The CDR3 DNA follows: TGTGCCATCAGTGAGAGGCTAGCGGGGGCAGATACGCAGTATTTT.

Only a few counts were recorded for this clonotype. The gene calls are TRBV5-1 and TRBJ2-3, with D possibly called TRBD1 or TRBD2 (6 bases each). The germline V gene encodes CDR1 SGHRS and CDR2 YFSETQ. Trimming shortened V by 0 bases and J by 2 bases, and 13 bases separated the two germline ends. The CDR3 length is 16 residues. The CDR3 spells CASSLGGALVTDTQYF. CDR3 sequence (DNA): TGCGCCAGCAGCTTGGGGGGGGCCTTGGTCACAGATACGCAGTATTTT.

CDR3 sequence: CASSLSFRDRNYEQYF. The CDR3 DNA reads TGTGCCAGCAGTTTAAGTTTTAGGGACAGAAACTACGAGCAGTACTTC. This rearrangement joins TRBV12-3 or TRBV12-4 to TRBJ2-7; 7 bases agree with TRBD1. Trimming removed 2 bases from V and 3 bases from J; junction bases left unmatched: 10. CDR3 size: 16 residues.

This clonotype has ten or more counts. The DNA for the CDR3 is TGTGCCAGCAGTGATAAGATCGATGAGCAGTTCTTC. It yields the protein CASSDKIDEQFF. V and J are TRBV25-1 and TRBJ2-1; unclear D gene. V dropped 3 bases and J dropped 8 bases, with 8 bases sitting between them. The germline V gene has CDR1 MGHDK and CDR2 SYGVNS. This CDR3 has 12 residues.